What follows are 30 T cell receptor beta chains derived from one specimen sequenced in a study of blood T cell repertoires in COVID-19. Using immunoSEQ multiplex PCR, the repertoire was profiled, and TCRdb retains in-frame clones only, with some absent. Of about 90,000 clones listed, 80% to 95% were seen once; the top ten hold around 6%. Input material: peripheral blood. All receptors come from a woman in her fifties or sixties with active COVID-19.

This rearrangement joins TRBV10-3 to TRBJ2-7; 11 nucleotides align to TRBD2. In germline, CDR1 is ENHRY, CDR2 SYGVKD. The CDR3 extends over 15 amino acids. With 3 bases clipped from V and 2 bases from J, the junction kept 3 bases outside the gene matches. Here the CDR3 DNA reads TGTGCCATCAGTGACTCTAGCGGGAGGACCTACGAGCAGTACTTC. Residues: CAISDSSGRTYEQYF.

The chain has TRBV30 and TRBJ2-1, with 7 bases fitting TRBD2. The V gene end was trimmed by 8 bases and the J gene end by 4 bases; junction bases not matched to a gene: 2. Per germline, CDR1 GTSNPN and CDR2 SVGIG (reference sequence). The CDR3 length is 11 residues. CDR3 nucleotides: TGTGCCGGACTAGGTTACAATGAGCAGTTCTTC. It translates to CAGLGYNEQFF.

This chain connects TRBV12-3 or TRBV12-4 to TRBJ2-1; TRBD1 might be the D (6 bases). Trimming pared 2 bases from V and 16 bases from J, leaving 18 bases between. The CDR3 contains 13 residues. In DNA, the CDR3 is TGTGCCAGCAGTTTAAATAGAGGGGGATTTGGATTCTTC. This codes for CASSLNRGGFGFF.

This rearrangement joins TRBV11-2 to TRBJ2-7; D uncertain. Trimming took 2 bases from V and 2 from J, leaving 7 bases between them. The CDR3 spans 13 residues. Germline assignment: CDR1 SGHAT and CDR2 FQNNGV. DNA for the CDR3: TGTGCCAGCAGCTTAAATGGAGCCTACGAGCAGTACTTC. Its protein is CASSLNGAYEQYF.

The gene calls are TRBV5-6 and TRBJ2-7, with D maybe TRBD1 (6 bases). This CDR3 contains 14 residues. Per germline, CDR1 SGHDT and CDR2 YYEEEE. Trimming cost V 3 bases and J 6 bases, with 16 bases left between them. CDR3 in amino acids: CASSWTGQSLEQYF. Written as DNA, the CDR3 is TGTGCCAGCAGCTGGACTGGACAGTCACTCGAGCAGTACTTC.

The chain has TRBV5-1 and TRBJ2-5, with 14 positions matching TRBD2. The CDR3 runs to 14 residues. The V and J ends lost 4 bases and 7 bases, in that order; junction bases with no gene match: 3. The germline CDR1 and CDR2 sequences are SGHRS and YFSETQ. CDR3 nucleotide sequence: TGCGCCAGCAGCCCAGGGACTAGCGGGGGGACCCAGTACTTC. It yields the protein CASSPGTSGGTQYF.

This chain links TRBV7-2 with TRBJ2-1; 7 positions match TRBD2. The CDR3 length is 18 residues. Germline trimming cut 4 bases from V and 3 bases from J; bases unmatched to any gene: 15. Germline lookup yields CDR1 SGHTA and CDR2 FQGNSA. The CDR3 spells CASSYQSTSPTRYNEQFF. The CDR3 DNA sequence: TGTGCCAGCAGCTACCAATCGACTAGCCCGACACGCTACAATGAGCAGTTCTTC.

This clone occurred once. V usage is TRBV20-1 and J usage is TRBJ2-7; the D gene is possibly TRBD2 (9 bases). Trimming cost V 3 bases and J 5 bases, with 17 bases left between them. Germline CDR1 is DFQATT and CDR2 is SNEGSKA (reference sequence). This CDR3 has 14 residues. As DNA, the CDR3 is TGCAGTGCTAGTCTCCTAGCGGGACAGGACGAGCAGTACTTC. Its protein is CSASLLAGQDEQYF.

The chain combines TRBV21-1 with TRBJ2-1; the D call in the table, TRBD2, was not verified against the DNA. TRBV21-1 is a listed pseudogene. The CDR3 totals 17 residues. The CDR3 region is CASSKAPRSGGHNEQFF. Here the CDR3 DNA reads TGTGCCAGCAGCAAAGCCCCTCGTAGCGGGGGGCACAATGAGCAGTTCTTC.

V gene TRBV3-1 (or the pseudogene TRBV3-2) combines with J gene TRBJ2-1, with 7 nucleotides matching TRBD1. Germline CDR1 and CDR2: LGHDT and YNNKEL (reference sequence). With V trimmed by 6 bases and J by 0 bases, 5 bases remained unmatched. This CDR3 contains 15 residues. CDR3: CASRRDRGSYNEQFF. Written as DNA, the CDR3 is TGTGCCAGCAGGAGGGACAGAGGCTCCTACAATGAGCAGTTCTTC.

The chain uses TRBV6-2 or TRBV6-3 and TRBJ1-2; maybe TRBD1 (5 bases). CDR1 is MNHEY, CDR2 SVGEGT, per germline. The germline V and J ends were trimmed by 6 bases and 7 bases, with 21 bases remaining between them. This CDR3 is 15 amino acids long. The CDR3 DNA reads as TGTGCCAGCAGCCCCTCCCAGGGCTCCCTTTTTGGCTACACCTTC. This sequence encodes CASSPSQGSLFGYTF.

The chain employs TRBV5-1 and TRBJ2-6; a weak D match, TRBD1 (6 bases). This CDR3 comprises 16 residues. V lost 4 bases to trimming and J lost 0 bases, with 11 bases between them. The V gene's germline CDR1 is SGHRS and CDR2 YFSETQ. The CDR3 region is CASSPGQNSGANVLTF. CDR3 coding DNA: TGCGCCAGCAGCCCGGGACAAAACTCTGGGGCCAACGTCCTGACTTTC.

The chain links TRBV2 to TRBJ1-1, with 9 bases aligning to TRBD1. This CDR3 has 14 amino acids. With V trimmed by 5 bases and J by 4 bases, 5 bases remained unmatched. The germline V gene has CDR1 SNHLY and CDR2 FYNNEI. The CDR3 DNA reads TGTGCCAGCAGTCCTAACAGGGGGCCCACTGAAGCTTTCTTT. This encodes CASSPNRGPTEAFF.

The chain links TRBV19 to TRBJ1-4, with a weak D call TRBD1 (5 bases). Germline loops: CDR1 LNHDA, CDR2 SQIVND (reference sequence). The CDR3 runs 15 residues. V was trimmed by 4 bases and J by 4 bases, leaving 13 bases between them. CDR3 nucleotides: TGTGCCAGTAGTACAGGACAAACTGGTAATGAAAAACTGTTTTTT. Translated, it gives CASSTGQTGNEKLFF.

The chain is built from TRBV9 and TRBJ1-2; TRBD1 matches at 12 bases. Germline CDR1 and CDR2: SGDLS and YYNGEE. V lost 4 bases, J lost 8 bases, and 12 bases stayed unmatched. The CDR3 contains 16 residues. CDR3 sequence: CASSQSPGQGAQGYTF. The CDR3 nucleotides read TGTGCCAGCAGCCAATCACCGGGACAGGGGGCTCAGGGCTACACCTTC.

The V and J genes are TRBV4-1 and TRBJ2-6; maybe TRBD2 (6 bases). There are 17 residues in the CDR3. Trimming stripped 1 base from V and 2 bases from J, with 12 bases between. Germline V CDR1 and CDR2: MGHRA, YSYEKL. The CDR3 DNA reads TGCGCCAGCAGCCAAGTTGATCGGGGGACTGGGGCCAACGTCCTGACTTTC. It yields the protein CASSQVDRGTGANVLTF.

The chain uses TRBV5-1 and TRBJ2-3; 9 bases line up with TRBD2. CDR1 and CDR2 from the germline V gene are SGHRS and YFSETQ. The CDR3 loop spans 17 amino acids. Trimming at V came to 4 bases and at J to 5 bases, leaving 14 bases not matched to a gene. This chain's CDR3 is CASSRTAAGGPRDTQYF. CDR3 DNA sequence: TGCGCCAGCAGCCGGACCGCGGCGGGGGGGCCGAGAGATACGCAGTATTTT.

The chain has TRBV11-2 and TRBJ1-2, with TRBD1 as a possible D gene (6 bases). Deletions cut 5 bases from V and 0 bases from J, with 10 bases between. The V gene's germline CDR1 is SGHAT and CDR2 FQNNGV. This CDR3 is built from 14 residues. The CDR3: CASSRGQPNYGYTF. The CDR3 DNA reads as TGTGCCAGCAGCCGCGGACAGCCTAACTATGGCTACACCTTC. Full variable domain (rest looked up from reference TRBV11-2 and TRBJ1-2): EAGVAQSPRYKIIEKRQSVAFWCNPISGHATLYWYQQILGQGPKLLIQFQNNGVVDDSQLPKDRFSAERLKGVDSTLKIQPAKLEDSAVYLCASSRGQPNYGYTFGSGTRLTVV.

The rearrangement joins TRBV19 to TRBJ2-5, with TRBD1 matching over 9 bases. Germline CDR1 is LNHDA and CDR2 is SQIVND (reference sequence). The CDR3 spans 14 residues. The junction had 8 bases not matched to a gene; V was cut back by 5 bases and J by 7 bases. CDR3 nucleotides: TGTGCCAGTAGTGGTTCCGGGACAGGGCTGACCCAGTACTTC. Its translation: CASSGSGTGLTQYF.

This chain uses TRBV5-4 with TRBJ2-5, with 11 nucleotides matching TRBD2. The trim removed 5 bases at V and 4 bases at J, leaving 19 bases unmatched. The CDR3 sequence is 19 residues long. Germline CDR1 is SGHNT and CDR2 is YYREEE (reference sequence). The CDR3 coding sequence is TGTGCCAGCAGTGGGGGTGCTAGCGGGGGGCCGTGGGAGGGAGAGACCCAGTACTTC. Protein sequence: CASSGGASGGPWEGETQYF.

This chain connects TRBV7-6 to TRBJ2-7; weak D call: TRBD1 (6 bases). Trimming left V 7 bases short and J 5 bases short, with 24 bases between. CDR3 length: 16 residues. CDR1 SGHVS and CDR2 FNYEAQ come from the germline V gene. The CDR3 DNA reads TGTGCCAGCACCCATTATTCTGGACAGTCAAGGGACGAGCAGTACTTC. It translates to CASTHYSGQSRDEQYF.

The CDR3 region has the DNA TGTGCCAGCAGTTACTCGAGTCGACAGGCCGGCGAGCAGTACTTC. Its translation is CASSYSSRQAGEQYF. This rearrangement joins TRBV6-5 to TRBJ2-7, with D perhaps matching TRBD1 (6 bases). CDR1 and CDR2 from the germline V gene are MNHEY and SVGAGI. V was clipped by 0 bases and J by 6 bases, with 15 bases between them. The CDR3 sequence is 15 residues long.

The chain is built from TRBV7-2 and TRBJ1-1; possibly TRBD1 for D (5 bases). Germline CDR1 SGHTA, CDR2 FQGNSA. Trimming took off 4 bases at V and 1 base at J, with 10 bases between the two ends. The CDR3 runs 14 residues. Here the CDR3 DNA reads TGTGCCAGCAGCTCTAGGGGTGGGAACACTGAAGCTTTCTTT. The encoded protein is CASSSRGGNTEAFF.

This clone appeared a single time. This chain uses TRBV6-1 with TRBJ1-2; 7 bases line up with TRBD1. CDR1 is MNHNS and CDR2 is SASEGT in the germline V gene. V gave up 0 bases and J gave up 7 bases; unmatched junction bases: 5. The CDR3 totals 14 residues. The CDR3 DNA follows: TGTGCCAGCAGTGAAGCCAGGCAGGGGGTTGGCTACACCTTC. Its translation is CASSEARQGVGYTF.

As DNA, the CDR3 is TGTGCCAGCAGCTTGCTTTTCCTGGCGGGAGGGAACTCCTACGAGCAGTACTTC. Protein product: CASSLLFLAGGNSYEQYF. The chain combines TRBV5-4 with TRBJ2-7; TRBD2 matches at 9 bases. The CDR3 is 18 residues long. V was pared by 1 base and J by 0 bases, with 11 bases of the junction left unmatched. CDR1 SGHNT and CDR2 YYREEE come from the germline V gene (reference sequence).

This sequence joins TRBV6-5 and TRBJ1-6, with D unclear. Germline V lookup: CDR1 MNHEY, CDR2 SVGAGI. This CDR3 region has 14 residues. V was pared by 1 base and J by 7 bases, with 8 bases between. CDR3 in amino acids: CASSYLGGNSPLHF. CDR3 DNA: TGTGCCAGCAGTTACTTAGGAGGGAATTCACCCCTCCACTTT.

The J gene is TRBJ1-4, the V gene TRBV21-1; the table names TRBD1, a call not compared with the DNA. TRBV21-1 is marked as a pseudogene. This CDR3 spans 19 amino acids. DNA for the CDR3: TGTGCCAGCAGCATACAACAGGTCAAAATTAACCCAACTAATGAAAAACTGTTTTTT. Its translation is CASSIQQVKINPTNEKLFF.

The chain uses TRBV28 and TRBJ1-6; 7 nucleotides align to TRBD1. The length of the CDR3 is 15 residues. Germline values: CDR1 MDHEN, CDR2 SYDVKM. The junction had 5 bases not matched to a gene; V was cut back by 5 bases and J by 4 bases. This chain's CDR3 is CASSPRTGYNSPLHF. The CDR3 DNA sequence: TGTGCCAGCAGTCCCCGGACAGGTTATAATTCACCCCTCCACTTT.

The gene calls are TRBV3-1 (or the pseudogene TRBV3-2) and TRBJ2-7; maybe TRBD2 (6 bases). This CDR3 is built from 13 residues. Germline CDR1 and CDR2: LGHDT and YNNKEL (reference sequence). The DNA of the CDR3 is TGTGCGTCGGCGGGGTCGGGTTCCTACGAGCAGTACTTC. Translated: CASAGSGSYEQYF.

V gene TRBV6-1 combines with J gene TRBJ1-4, with D perhaps TRBD1 (6 bases). With 0 bases removed from V and 8 bases from J, the gap between germline ends came to 25 bases. From germline, CDR1 is MNHNS and CDR2 SASEGT. The CDR3 sequence is 19 residues long. Here the CDR3 reads CASSEAYWAGAQVKEKLFF. The CDR3 region has the DNA TGTGCCAGCAGTGAAGCCTATTGGGCAGGGGCGCAGGTAAAGGAAAAACTGTTTTTT.